This T cell receptor (beta chain) stems from a study of T cells in Graves' hyperthyroidism and ophthalmopathy. This clonotype was counted between two and nine times. Trimming pared 4 bases from V and 0 bases from J, leaving 10 bases between. The CDR3 covers 14 residues. Looked up from germline, CDR1 is DFQATT and CDR2 is SNEGSKA (reference sequence). It was RNA transcripts that yielded the amplified TCR beta CDR3 regions. HTBI primers were used for first-round RT-PCR of the TCR CDR3. One entry per CDR3 protein results from TCRdb running MiXCR on the multiplex PCR reads. The sample lists more than 450,000 distinct CDR3 sequences; 15% to 20% were seen once.

This sequence joins TRBV20-1 and TRBJ1-5; D may be TRBD1 (6 bases). Sequencing input: blood. The TCR comes from a man aged 35-49 years with Graves' ophthalmopathy. The CDR3 region has the DNA TGCAGTGCTAAAGGACAGAATAGCAATCAGCCCCAGCATTTT. It specifies CSAKGQNSNQPQHF.